This T cell receptor (beta chain) came from a study of cytomegalovirus exposure and HLA in healthy donors. The study ran its PCR with 60 Vbeta and 13 Jbeta primers. Profiling relied on immunoSEQ multiplex PCR, and the TCRdb table lists in-frame clones only, not all of them. Of 150,000 to 250,000 clones in the sample, 79% were seen once. This clone has a handful of counts. Between the trimmed V and J ends, which lost 3 bases and 6 bases, there was a span of 15 bases. Germline V gives CDR1 LNHDA, CDR2 SQIVND (reference sequence). The CDR3 contains 16 residues. This TCR came from a woman aged 25 to 39 in good health and CMV-seropositive. The sample consisted of PBMCs. The chain couples TRBV19 to TRBJ1-6; D call uncertain. CDR3 in amino acids: CASSIGAPVGNSPLHF. The DNA for the CDR3 is TGTGCCAGTAGTATCGGAGCGCCGGTTGGTAATTCACCCCTCCACTTT.